The present entry profiles one TCR beta chain with its context. As yet, its antigen is unknown. Trimming removed 4 bases from V and 11 bases from J, with 18 bases in between. Per the germline V gene, CDR1 is SGHDT and CDR2 is YYEEEE. The CDR3 has 13 amino acids. Sequencing used immunoSEQ multiplex PCR; TCRdb keeps in-frame clones, though not all of them. Of fewer than 100,000 clones listed, roughly 85% are singletons. The data belong to a study of T cell responses to AZD1222 COVID-19 vaccine. General observations from the study: Sampled repertoires all dated from after the peak T cell response.

Sequenced material: peripheral blood, taken 28 days after the second AZD1222 dose. This TCR was recovered from an adult who received the AZD1222 COVID-19 vaccine. The rearrangement links TRBV5-6 to TRBJ1-1; weak D call: TRBD1 (5 bases). The CDR3 DNA sequence: TGTGCCAGCAGCCCATGGGCCCAGGGATGGGCTTTCTTT. This sequence encodes CASSPWAQGWAFF.